This T cell receptor (beta chain) was observed in a study of post-analysis software for immune sequencing data. The wider study: Secondary progressive, relapsing-remitting and progressive-relapsing multiple sclerosis were among the included disease courses.

Tagging with unique molecular identifiers was a feature of the TCR beta cDNA libraries. TCRdb reprocessed the PCR reads with MiXCR, giving one entry per CDR3 protein. This repertoire shows 150,000 to 200,000 distinct CDR3 sequences, roughly 34% found once; its top ten account for under 30%. Notes on this clonotype: Antigen unknown.

The study, taken as a whole, reports: Pronounced co-clustering by F measure was evident among identically batched samples. Normalized Chao1 diversity was significantly reduced in patients versus controls.

The germline V gene encodes CDR1 SGHRS and CDR2 YFSETQ. This CDR3 contains 15 residues. After removal of 4 bases from V and 5 bases from J, the junction contained 9 bases not matched to a gene. This clonotype was sampled from a girl aged 10 to 17 with multiple sclerosis. V gene TRBV5-1 combines with J gene TRBJ2-7; 10 bases line up with TRBD1. The sequenced sample was blood, obtained after autologous hematopoietic stem cell transplantation. In nucleotides, the CDR3 is TGCGCCAGCAGCCCTGGACAGGGGGACCCCCACGAGCAGTACTTC. Protein product: CASSPGQGDPHEQYF. The complete variable domain, with remaining parts taken from reference TRBV5-1 and TRBJ2-7, reads KAGVTQTPRYLIKTRGQQVTLSCSPISGHRSVSWYQQTPGQGLQFLFEYFSETQRNKGNFPGRFSGRQFSNSRSEMNVSTLELGDSALYLCASSPGQGDPHEQYFGPGTRLTVT.